These 25 T cell receptor beta chains came from one sample sequenced in a study of a mutant IDH1 vaccine in newly diagnosed glioma. The table came from immunoSEQ multiplex PCR; TCRdb's copy has only in-frame clones and leaves some out. This sample has approximately 81,000 clones, with 65% to 90% found just once. The sample's time point: week 23, last vaccination. It was 300 ug of mutant IDH1 20-mer peptide that made up each vaccine dose, given with topical imiquimod. Antigens for these TCRs are unknown. The sequencing here drew on PBMCs, taken from a glioma patient whose treatment included an IDH1 peptide vaccine. Receptors originate from a man aged 30 to 39 with glioma. Some clones in this sample may be carry-over from other donors' samples.

The CDR3 loop reads CASSFGTRGYEQYF. The CDR3 DNA reads as TGTGCCAGCAGCTTCGGGACTAGAGGTTACGAGCAGTACTTC. This sequence joins TRBV5-6 and TRBJ2-7, with 8 bases lining up with TRBD2. CDR1 and CDR2 from the germline V gene are SGHDT and YYEEEE. Germline trimming cut 2 bases from V and 4 bases from J; bases unmatched to any gene: 5. The CDR3 is made up of 14 amino acids.

The CDR3 spells CASSPTGIAYNEQFF. CDR3 bases: TGTGCCAGCAGTCCTACAGGGATAGCATACAATGAGCAGTTCTTC. The V gene is TRBV6-1, the J gene TRBJ2-1; the D gene is possibly TRBD1 (6 bases). Trimming shortened V by 5 bases and J by 4 bases, and 15 bases separated the two germline ends. Germline CDR1 is MNHNS and CDR2 is SASEGT. CDR3 length: 15 residues.

The chain joins TRBV6-1 to TRBJ1-2, with unresolved D. Trimming took 3 bases from V and 4 from J, leaving 15 bases between them. This CDR3 comprises 15 residues. CDR1 MNHNS and CDR2 SASEGT come from the germline V gene. CDR3 sequence: CASSDQLQYFYGYTF. The CDR3 region has the DNA TGTGCCAGCAGTGACCAGCTCCAGTACTTCTATGGCTACACCTTC.

The chain employs TRBV28 and TRBJ2-5, with D perhaps matching TRBD2 (6 bases). Trimming removed 3 bases at V and 9 bases at J, with 29 bases between. The CDR3 runs 18 residues. CDR1 is MDHEN and CDR2 is SYDVKM in the germline V gene. The CDR3 region has the DNA TGTGCCAGCAGTTTTTCCCCCCTTGACACTTCCCCTTGGGGGGCCCAGTACTTC. As protein: CASSFSPLDTSPWGAQYF.

The J gene is TRBJ2-4, the V gene TRBV28, with D uncertain. Germline CDR1 and CDR2: MDHEN and SYDVKM. CDR3 length: 16 amino acids. V was clipped by 5 bases and J by 4 bases, with 18 bases between them. Here the CDR3 reads CASSPLFAREKNIQYF. CDR3 in DNA: TGTGCCAGCAGTCCCCTTTTCGCAAGAGAAAAAAACATTCAGTACTTC.

The rearrangement uses TRBV28 and TRBJ1-2; TRBD1 agrees at 7 bases. Germline V CDR1 and CDR2: MDHEN, SYDVKM. The trim removed 2 bases at V and 8 bases at J, leaving 14 bases unmatched. The CDR3 is 16 amino acids. CDR3 in DNA: TGTGCCAGCAGTTTAAGGGGGCAGGGACGACTCGGCGGCTACACCTTC. Amino acids: CASSLRGQGRLGGYTF.

This clone was recorded once. The junction shows a germline mismatch at one end, possibly a read error. V gene TRBV4-2 combines with J gene TRBJ2-5; D perhaps matches TRBD2 (5 bases). Per the germline V gene, CDR1 is LGHNA and CDR2 is YNFKEQ. There are 12 residues in the CDR3. CDR3 DNA sequence: TGTGCCAGCAGCGAAGATGGGAGGACCCAGTACTTC. Its translation: CASSEDGRTQYF.

V and J are TRBV7-9 and TRBJ2-1; maybe TRBD1 (6 bases). Germline-derived CDR1 and CDR2 are SEHNR and FQNEAQ (reference sequence). V was trimmed by 4 bases and J by 4 bases, leaving 23 bases between them. CDR3 length: 18 amino acids. CDR3 DNA sequence: TGTGCCAGCAGCTCCACCAAAACTACAGGGCAACTATACAATGAGCAGTTCTTC. This gives the protein CASSSTKTTGQLYNEQFF.

The chain combines TRBV7-9 with TRBJ1-3; TRBD1 might be the D (5 bases). In germline, CDR1 is SEHNR, CDR2 FQNEAQ (reference sequence). The CDR3 is 16 amino acids. Trimming cost V 1 base and J 2 bases, with 12 bases left between them. The DNA of the CDR3 is TGTGCCAGCAGCTTAGTTCTGGGGGTCCCTGGAAACACCATATATTTT. This encodes CASSLVLGVPGNTIYF.

V and J are TRBV29-1 and TRBJ2-3; 11 bases agree with TRBD2. The CDR3 runs 14 residues. V shed 7 bases and J 3 bases; nucleotides not matched to a gene: 6. Germline CDR1 SQVTM, CDR2 ANQGSEA. The CDR3 here is CSGSGTSGTDTQYF. The CDR3 nucleotides are TGCAGCGGTTCCGGGACTAGCGGAACAGATACGCAGTATTTT.

The chain uses TRBV7-2 and TRBJ2-3; the match to TRBD2 covers 10 bases. The CDR3 spans 16 residues. The germline CDR1 and CDR2 sequences are SGHTA and FQGNSA. V lost 2 bases, J lost 0 bases, and 2 bases stayed unmatched. The CDR3 reads CASSLLAGVSTDTQYF. The DNA of the CDR3 is TGTGCCAGCAGCTTACTAGCGGGGGTTAGCACAGATACGCAGTATTTT.

The rearrangement uses TRBV5-6 and TRBJ2-3, with TRBD1 identical over 10 bases. Germline lookup yields CDR1 SGHDT and CDR2 YYEEEE. The V and J ends lost 2 bases and 5 bases, in that order; junction bases with no gene match: 5. This CDR3 contains 15 residues. The CDR3 sequence: CASSFDRGLLDTQYF. The DNA for the CDR3 is TGTGCCAGCAGCTTCGACAGGGGGCTTCTAGATACGCAGTATTTT.

CDR3 nucleotides: TGTGCCAGCAGCTCGGCGGATAGGGGGATAACAGGGGGCTACACCTTC. Its protein product is CASSSADRGITGGYTF. The chain recombines TRBV5-8 with TRBJ1-2, with D tentatively TRBD1 (6 bases). The V gene lost 3 bases and the J gene lost 8 bases, with 23 bases spanning the gap. The CDR3 extends over 16 amino acids. Germline CDR1 reads SGHTS; CDR2 reads YDEGEE.

The chain combines TRBV11-2 with TRBJ2-7, with 9 positions matching TRBD1. There are 14 residues in the CDR3. Trimming removed 4 bases from V and 3 bases from J; junction bases left unmatched: 4. Germline CDR1 is SGHAT and CDR2 is FQNNGV. The CDR3 loop reads CASSSGQGFYEQYF. CDR3 in DNA: TGTGCCAGCAGCTCGGGACAGGGCTTCTACGAGCAGTACTTC.

The rearrangement links TRBV11-2 to TRBJ2-1; no clear D gene. V shed 1 base and J shed 0 bases, with 10 bases lying between them. CDR3 size: 16 residues. Germline V gives CDR1 SGHAT, CDR2 FQNNGV. The CDR3 sequence is CASSLVGYGSYNEQFF. The CDR3 DNA follows: TGTGCCAGCAGCTTAGTCGGGTACGGCTCCTACAATGAGCAGTTCTTC.

The chain is built from TRBV4-1 and TRBJ2-7; perhaps TRBD1 as D (6 bases). Germline V gene lookup returns CDR1 MGHRA and CDR2 YSYEKL. The CDR3 is 15 amino acids. V was shortened by 4 bases and J by 1 base, with 14 bases between the two germline ends. CDR3 sequence: CASSLMTGESYEQYF. The CDR3 DNA is TGCGCCAGCAGCCTCATGACAGGCGAATCCTACGAGCAGTACTTC.

As concerns this clone: A junction end diverges from the germline sequence, so it may reflect a read error. This rearrangement joins TRBV15 to TRBJ1-5; no clear D gene. This CDR3 is 16 amino acids long. The germline V gene encodes CDR1 LNHNV and CDR2 YYDKDF (reference sequence). The CDR3 reads CATGRGKPLANQPQHF. The CDR3 DNA sequence: TGTGCCACCGGCAGAGGGAAACCTTTGGCAAATCAGCCCCAGCATTTT.

V usage is TRBV18 and J usage is TRBJ2-7; tentative D call: TRBD1 (5 bases). TRBJ2-5 explains the end of the DNA better; the J call may be wrong. The CDR3 has 11 residues. CDR1 is KGHSH and CDR2 is LQKENI in the germline V gene. CDR3 sequence: CASRGQETQYF. CDR3 DNA: TGTGCCAGCAGGGGCCAAGAGACCCAGTACTTC.

This clone has a handful of counts. The chain links TRBV28 to TRBJ1-6; D gene unclear. V shed 8 bases and J shed 7 bases, with 12 bases lying between them. Germline V lookup: CDR1 MDHEN, CDR2 SYDVKM. There are 13 residues in the CDR3. The chain's CDR3 is CASLGIGNSPLHF. CDR3 in DNA: TGTGCCAGCTTGGGGATTGGGAATTCACCCCTCCACTTT.

The chain has TRBV19 and TRBJ2-3, with D uncertain. The germline V gene has CDR1 LNHDA and CDR2 SQIVND (reference sequence). The CDR3 extends over 11 amino acids. V lost 7 bases to trimming and J lost 6 bases, with 8 bases between them. In DNA form, the CDR3 reads TGTGCCAGTAAAGGTCCCGATACGCAGTATTTT. It codes for CASKGPDTQYF.

The rearrangement joins TRBV28 to TRBJ1-3, with D possibly TRBD1 on 6 matching bases. The V gene's germline CDR1 is MDHEN and CDR2 SYDVKM. This CDR3 has 14 amino acids. The V end was cut by 4 bases, the J end by 2 bases, with 9 bases between. This CDR3 reads CASSSWTAGNTIYF. The CDR3 DNA reads as TGTGCCAGCAGTTCCTGGACAGCTGGAAACACCATATATTTT.

V is TRBV5-1 and J is TRBJ1-5, with unresolved D. Germline CDR1 reads SGHRS; CDR2 reads YFSETQ. Trimming removed 4 bases at V and 3 bases at J, with 14 bases between. The CDR3 extends over 15 amino acids. DNA of the CDR3: TGCGCCAGCAGCCCCTCAGAGGGTTTCAATCAGCCCCAGCATTTT. Translated: CASSPSEGFNQPQHF.

The chain combines TRBV13 with TRBJ2-3; D remains ambiguous. The germline V and J ends were trimmed by 0 bases and 2 bases, with 3 bases remaining between them. CDR3 length: 13 amino acids. Looked up from germline, CDR1 is PRHDT and CDR2 is FYEKMQ (reference sequence). This chain's CDR3 is CASSLGATDTQYF. The CDR3 bases are TGTGCCAGCAGCTTAGGGGCCACAGATACGCAGTATTTT. Full variable domain (missing parts from reference TRBV13 and TRBJ2-3): AAGVIQSPRHLIKEKRETATLKCYPIPRHDTVYWYQQGPGQDPQFLISFYEKMQSDKGSIPDRFSAQQFSDYHSELNMSSLELGDSALYFCASSLGATDTQYFGPGTRLTVL.

Regarding this clone: Distinct nucleotide sequences in the sample also encode this CDR3. CDR3 protein: CASSLTGTGKETQYF. In DNA form, the CDR3 reads TGTGCCAGTAGTCTCACCGGGACAGGAAAAGAGACCCAGTACTTC. The chain is built from TRBV19 and TRBJ2-5; 8 nucleotides match TRBD1. The V and J ends lost 5 bases and 3 bases, in that order; junction bases with no gene match: 8. This CDR3 is built from 15 residues. CDR1 LNHDA and CDR2 SQIVND come from the germline V gene (reference sequence).

The chain joins TRBV13 to TRBJ2-1; TRBD1 or TRBD2 may be the D gene (6 bases each). Germline V gene lookup returns CDR1 PRHDT and CDR2 FYEKMQ (reference sequence). The CDR3 is made up of 15 amino acids. V was trimmed by 4 bases and J by 3 bases, leaving 13 bases between them. For the CDR3, the DNA is TGTGCCAGCAGCTCGAGGGGGGCGAGCTACAATGAGCAGTTCTTC. As protein: CASSSRGASYNEQFF.